This T cell receptor beta chain originates from a study of cytomegalovirus exposure and HLA in healthy donors. Notes on the study in general: For presence/absence analyses, sequencing depth was assumed to be roughly uniform across donors. CMV serostatus stood as the only immune exposure information on hand. Prior analysis indicated that the majority of TCR beta V segments exhibited productivity approximately 87% or approximately 30% of the time. Trimming of TCR beta V- and J-genes showed a link, identified in a later analysis, to a missense DCLRE1C variant.

Of note for this clone: Its specificity is not known.

The PCR was carried out with 60 Vbeta primers and 13 Jbeta primers. Assay: immunoSEQ multiplex PCR; the TCRdb copy retains only in-frame clones and omits some. This repertoire shows around 65,000 clones, about 78% found once; its top ten account for 3%. J gave up 7 bases and V 1 base, and 10 bases lay outside the gene matches. Germline CDR1 reads LGHNA; CDR2 reads YSLEER. The CDR3 is 17 amino acids. The genes are TRBV4-3 and TRBJ1-4; 9 bases agree with TRBD1. What was sequenced was PBMCs. This sequence originates from a girl between 10 and 17 years old in good health and CMV-seropositive. Here the CDR3 DNA reads TGCGCCAGCAGCCAAGGCTACAGGGGGCAATCGAGTGAAAAACTGTTTTTT. This encodes CASSQGYRGQSSEKLFF.